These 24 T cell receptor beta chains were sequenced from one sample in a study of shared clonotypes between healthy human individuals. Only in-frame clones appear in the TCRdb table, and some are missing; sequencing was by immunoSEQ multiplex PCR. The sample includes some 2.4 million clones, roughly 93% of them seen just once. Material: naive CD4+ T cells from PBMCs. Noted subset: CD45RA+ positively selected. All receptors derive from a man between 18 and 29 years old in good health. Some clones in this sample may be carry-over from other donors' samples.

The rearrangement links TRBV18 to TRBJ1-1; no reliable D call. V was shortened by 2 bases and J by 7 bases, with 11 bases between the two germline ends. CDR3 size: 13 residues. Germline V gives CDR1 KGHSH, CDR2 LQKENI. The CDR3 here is CASSPTGPFEAFF. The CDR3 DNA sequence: TGTGCCAGCTCACCAACCGGACCCTTTGAAGCTTTCTTT.

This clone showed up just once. Written as DNA, the CDR3 is TGTGCCAGCAGCTCGGGACTAGCGGGACCCAGGTGGCAGTTCTTC. As protein: CASSSGLAGPRWQFF. V usage is TRBV7-3 and J usage is TRBJ2-1; 13 positions match TRBD2. Germline-derived CDR1 and CDR2 are SGHTA and FQGTGA. The ends lost 4 bases at V and 12 bases at J; junction bases unmatched: 9. The CDR3 spans 15 residues. Full variable domain (remainder filled in from reference TRBV7-3 and TRBJ2-1): GAGVSQTPSNKVTEKGKYVELRCDPISGHTALYWYRQSLGQGPEFLIYFQGTGAADDSGLPNDRFFAVRPEGSVSTLKIQRTERGDSAVYLCASSSGLAGPRWQFFGPGTRLTVL.

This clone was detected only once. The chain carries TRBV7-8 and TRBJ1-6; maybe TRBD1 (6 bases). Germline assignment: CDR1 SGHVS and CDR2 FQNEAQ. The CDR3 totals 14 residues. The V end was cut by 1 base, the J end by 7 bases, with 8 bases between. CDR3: CASSLVGGNSPLHF. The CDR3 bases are TGTGCCAGCAGCTTAGTAGGGGGAAATTCACCCCTCCACTTT.

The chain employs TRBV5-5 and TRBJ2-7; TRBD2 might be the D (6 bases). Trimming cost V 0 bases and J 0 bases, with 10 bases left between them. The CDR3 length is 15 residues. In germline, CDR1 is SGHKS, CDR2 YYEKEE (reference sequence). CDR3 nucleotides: TGTGCCAGCAGCTTGGTGGTGACTAGCTCCTACGAGCAGTACTTC. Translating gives CASSLVVTSSYEQYF.

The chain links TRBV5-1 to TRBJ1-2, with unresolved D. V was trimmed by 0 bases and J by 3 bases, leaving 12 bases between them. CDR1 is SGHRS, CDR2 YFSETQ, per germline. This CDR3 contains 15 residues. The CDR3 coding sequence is TGCGCCAGCAGCTTGGCTATTATGAGTGACTATGGCTACACCTTC. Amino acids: CASSLAIMSDYGYTF.

The CDR3 nucleotides read TGTGCTAGTGGTCCCGACCTGGGACGCGGGGAGACCCAGTACTTC. It yields the protein CASGPDLGRGETQYF. This rearrangement joins TRBV12-5 to TRBJ2-5; D is tentatively TRBD1 or TRBD2 (5 bases each). The germline V gene encodes CDR1 LGHNT and CDR2 FRNRAP. Trimming stripped 5 bases from V and 5 bases from J, with 18 bases between. This CDR3 spans 15 amino acids.

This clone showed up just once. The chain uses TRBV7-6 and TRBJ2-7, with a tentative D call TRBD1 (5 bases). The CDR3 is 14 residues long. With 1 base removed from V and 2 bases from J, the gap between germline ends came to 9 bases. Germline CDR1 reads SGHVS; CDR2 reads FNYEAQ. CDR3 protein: CASSLGGGTYEQYF. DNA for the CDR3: TGTGCCAGCAGCTTAGGGGGCGGTACCTACGAGCAGTACTTC.

CDR3 region: CASSPSVTNYEQYF. CDR3 nucleotides: TGTGCCAGCAGTCCCTCGGTGACCAACTACGAGCAGTACTTC. This sequence joins TRBV7-2 and TRBJ2-7; D remains ambiguous. Per the germline V gene, CDR1 is SGHTA and CDR2 is FQGNSA. The CDR3 runs 14 residues. V was cut by 6 bases and J by 3 bases, with 15 bases left in between.

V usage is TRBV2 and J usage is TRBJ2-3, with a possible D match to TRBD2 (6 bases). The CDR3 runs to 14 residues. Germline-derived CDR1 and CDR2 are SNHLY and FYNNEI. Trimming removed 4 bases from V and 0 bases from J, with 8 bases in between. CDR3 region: CASSAGRSTDTQYF. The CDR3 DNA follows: TGTGCCAGCAGTGCGGGGAGGAGCACAGATACGCAGTATTTT.

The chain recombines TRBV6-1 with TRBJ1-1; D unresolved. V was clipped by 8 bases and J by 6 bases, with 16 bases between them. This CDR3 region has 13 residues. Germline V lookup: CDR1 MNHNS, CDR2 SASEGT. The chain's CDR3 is CASPRPLGAEAFF. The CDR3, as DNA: TGTGCCAGCCCGAGACCTCTGGGCGCTGAAGCTTTCTTT.

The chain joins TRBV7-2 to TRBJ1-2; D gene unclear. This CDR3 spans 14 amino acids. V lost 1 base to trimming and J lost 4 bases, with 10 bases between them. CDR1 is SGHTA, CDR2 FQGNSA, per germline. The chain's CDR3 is CASSLEGRFYGYTF. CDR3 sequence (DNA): TGTGCCAGCAGCTTAGAAGGACGTTTCTATGGCTACACCTTC.

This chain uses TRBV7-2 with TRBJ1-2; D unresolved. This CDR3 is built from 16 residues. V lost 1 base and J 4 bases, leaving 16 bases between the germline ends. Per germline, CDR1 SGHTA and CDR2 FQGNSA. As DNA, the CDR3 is TGTGCCAGCAGCTTAGGATTAGTGGGGTCCTCCTATGGCTACACCTTC. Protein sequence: CASSLGLVGSSYGYTF. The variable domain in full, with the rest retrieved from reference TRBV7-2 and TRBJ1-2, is GAGVSQSPSNKVTEKGKDVELRCDPISGHTALYWYRQSLGQGLEFLIYFQGNSAPDKSGLPSDRFSAERTGGSVSTLTIQRTQQEDSAVYLCASSLGLVGSSYGYTFGSGTRLTVV.

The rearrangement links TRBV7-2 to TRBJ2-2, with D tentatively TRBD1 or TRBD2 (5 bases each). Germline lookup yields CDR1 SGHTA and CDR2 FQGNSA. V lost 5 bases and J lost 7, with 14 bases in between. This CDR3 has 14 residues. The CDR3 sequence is CASSQGPLGGELFF. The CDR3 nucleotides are TGTGCCAGCAGCCAGGGACCGCTTGGCGGGGAGCTGTTTTTT.

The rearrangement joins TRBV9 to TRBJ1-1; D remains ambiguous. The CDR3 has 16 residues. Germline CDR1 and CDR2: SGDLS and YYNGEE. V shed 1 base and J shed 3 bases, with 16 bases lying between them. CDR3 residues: CASSVLREGSHTEAFF. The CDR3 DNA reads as TGTGCCAGCAGCGTACTTCGGGAAGGATCCCACACTGAAGCTTTCTTT.

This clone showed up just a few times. Written as DNA, the CDR3 is TGCAGCGCCGGACAGGGTCAGTGGGACACTGAAGCTTTCTTT. Protein product: CSAGQGQWDTEAFF. This rearrangement joins TRBV29-1 to TRBJ1-1; 8 nucleotides align to TRBD1. The germline gives CDR1 SQVTM, CDR2 ANQGSEA. Losses at the gene ends were 7 bases for V and 3 bases for J; bases not matched to a gene: 10. The CDR3 is 14 amino acids. Variable domain in full (rest from reference TRBV29-1 and TRBJ1-1): SAVISQKPSRDICQRGTSLTIQCQVDSQVTMMFWYRQQPGQSLTLIATANQGSEATYESGFVIDKFPISRPNLTFSTLTVSNMSPEDSSIYLCSAGQGQWDTEAFFGQGTRLTVV.

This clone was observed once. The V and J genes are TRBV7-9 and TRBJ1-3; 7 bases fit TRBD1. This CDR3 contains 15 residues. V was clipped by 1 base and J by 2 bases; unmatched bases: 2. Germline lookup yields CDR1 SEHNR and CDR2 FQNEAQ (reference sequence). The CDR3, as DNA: TGTGCCAGCAGCTTAGGGGGGACAGCTGGAAACACCATATATTTT. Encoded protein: CASSLGGTAGNTIYF.

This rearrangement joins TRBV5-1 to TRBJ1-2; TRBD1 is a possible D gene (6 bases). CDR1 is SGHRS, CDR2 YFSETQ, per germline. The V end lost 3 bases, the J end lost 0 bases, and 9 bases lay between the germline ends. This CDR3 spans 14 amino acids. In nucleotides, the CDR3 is TGCGCCAGCAGCTGGACAGCCGCTAACTATGGCTACACCTTC. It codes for CASSWTAANYGYTF.

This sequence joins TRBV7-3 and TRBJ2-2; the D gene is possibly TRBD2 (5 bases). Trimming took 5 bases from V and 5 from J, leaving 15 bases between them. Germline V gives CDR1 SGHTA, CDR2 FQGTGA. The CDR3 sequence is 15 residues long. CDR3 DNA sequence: TGTGCCAGCAGCCCCTTCGGAGGAGGAACCGGGGAGCTGTTTTTT. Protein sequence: CASSPFGGGTGELFF.

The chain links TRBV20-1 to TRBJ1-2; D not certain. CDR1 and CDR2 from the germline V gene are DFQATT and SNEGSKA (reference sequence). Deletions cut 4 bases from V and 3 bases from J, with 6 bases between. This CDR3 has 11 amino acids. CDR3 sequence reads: CSATWDYGYTF. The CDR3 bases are TGCAGTGCTACCTGGGACTATGGCTACACCTTC.

CDR3 in amino acids: CASSFGGYNTEAFF. CDR3 nucleotide sequence: TGTGCCAGCAGTTTCGGGGGATATAACACTGAAGCTTTCTTT. The J gene is TRBJ1-1, the V gene TRBV27; tentative D call: TRBD1 (5 bases). CDR3 length: 14 residues. From germline, CDR1 is MNHEY and CDR2 SMNVEV (reference sequence). V was clipped by 3 bases and J by 2 bases, with 10 bases between them.

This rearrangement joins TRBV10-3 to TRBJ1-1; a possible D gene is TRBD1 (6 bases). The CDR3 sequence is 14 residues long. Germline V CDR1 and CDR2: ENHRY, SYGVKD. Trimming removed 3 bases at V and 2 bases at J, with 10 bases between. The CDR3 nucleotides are TGTGCCATCAGTGAACAGGGTTTAAACACTGAAGCTTTCTTT. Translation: CAISEQGLNTEAFF.

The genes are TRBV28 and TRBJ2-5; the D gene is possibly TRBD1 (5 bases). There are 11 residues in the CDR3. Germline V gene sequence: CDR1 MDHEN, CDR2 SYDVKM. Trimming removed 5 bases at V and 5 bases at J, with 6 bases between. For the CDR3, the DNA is TGTGCCAGCAGTAACAGGGAGACCCAGTACTTC. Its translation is CASSNRETQYF.

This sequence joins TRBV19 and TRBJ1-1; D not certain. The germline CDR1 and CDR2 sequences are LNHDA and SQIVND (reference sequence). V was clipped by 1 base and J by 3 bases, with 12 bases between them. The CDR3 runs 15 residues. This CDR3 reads CASSIGRAWDTEAFF. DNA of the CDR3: TGTGCCAGTAGTATAGGGAGGGCTTGGGACACTGAAGCTTTCTTT.

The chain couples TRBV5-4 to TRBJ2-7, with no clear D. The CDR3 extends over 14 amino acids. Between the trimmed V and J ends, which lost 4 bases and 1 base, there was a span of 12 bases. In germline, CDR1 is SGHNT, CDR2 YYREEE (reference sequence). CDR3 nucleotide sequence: TGTGCCAGCAGCCTGGCGGAACTATCCTACGAGCAGTACTTC. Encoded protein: CASSLAELSYEQYF.